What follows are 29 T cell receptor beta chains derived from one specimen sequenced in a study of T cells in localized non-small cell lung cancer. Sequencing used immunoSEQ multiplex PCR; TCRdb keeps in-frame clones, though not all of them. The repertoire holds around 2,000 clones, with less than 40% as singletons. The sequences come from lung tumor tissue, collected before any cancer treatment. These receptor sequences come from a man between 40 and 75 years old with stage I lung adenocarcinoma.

CDR3 DNA sequence: TGTGCCTGGAGTTTAAGGACAGGGGGATTTAACAATCAGCCCCAGCATTTT. Protein product: CAWSLRTGGFNNQPQHF. The chain carries TRBV30 and TRBJ1-5; 10 bases align to TRBD1. CDR3 length: 17 amino acids. Germline V gives CDR1 GTSNPN, CDR2 SVGIG (reference sequence). V trimming: 2 bases; J trimming: 3 bases; junction bases outside the gene matches: 10.

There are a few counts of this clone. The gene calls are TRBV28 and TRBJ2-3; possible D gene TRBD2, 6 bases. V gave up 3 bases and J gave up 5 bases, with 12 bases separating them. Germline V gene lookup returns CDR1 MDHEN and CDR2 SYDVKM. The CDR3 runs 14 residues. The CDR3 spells CASSFSGRLDTQYF. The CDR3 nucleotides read TGTGCCAGCAGTTTCTCAGGGAGGTTAGATACGCAGTATTTT.

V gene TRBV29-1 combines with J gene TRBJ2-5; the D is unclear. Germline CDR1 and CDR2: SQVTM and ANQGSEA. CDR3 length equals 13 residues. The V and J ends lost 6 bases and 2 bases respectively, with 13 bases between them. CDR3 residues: CSVRTPPQETQYF. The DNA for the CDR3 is TGCAGCGTGAGGACGCCCCCACAAGAGACCCAGTACTTC.

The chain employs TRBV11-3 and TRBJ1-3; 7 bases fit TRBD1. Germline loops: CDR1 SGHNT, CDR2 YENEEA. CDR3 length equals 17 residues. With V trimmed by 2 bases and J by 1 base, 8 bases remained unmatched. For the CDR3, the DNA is TGTGCCAGCAGCTTAAAGGGCCCAGGGGGATCTGGAAACACCATATATTTT. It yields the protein CASSLKGPGGSGNTIYF.

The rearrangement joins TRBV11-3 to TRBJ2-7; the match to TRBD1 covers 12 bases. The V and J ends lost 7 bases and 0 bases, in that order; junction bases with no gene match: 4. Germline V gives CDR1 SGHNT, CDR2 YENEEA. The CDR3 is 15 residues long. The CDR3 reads CASKPGQGASYEQYF. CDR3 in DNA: TGTGCCAGCAAGCCGGGACAGGGGGCCTCCTACGAGCAGTACTTC. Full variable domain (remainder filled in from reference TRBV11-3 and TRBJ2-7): EAGVVQSPRYKIIEKKQPVAFWCNPISGHNTLYWYLQNLGQGPELLIRYENEEAVDDSQLPKDRFSAERLKGVDSTLKIQPAELGDSAVYLCASKPGQGASYEQYFGPGTRLTVT.

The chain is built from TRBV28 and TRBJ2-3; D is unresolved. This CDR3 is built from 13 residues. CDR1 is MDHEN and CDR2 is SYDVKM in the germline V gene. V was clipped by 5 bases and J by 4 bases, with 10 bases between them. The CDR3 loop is CASSPRWSDTQYF. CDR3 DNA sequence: TGTGCCAGCAGTCCCCGTTGGTCAGATACGCAGTATTTT.

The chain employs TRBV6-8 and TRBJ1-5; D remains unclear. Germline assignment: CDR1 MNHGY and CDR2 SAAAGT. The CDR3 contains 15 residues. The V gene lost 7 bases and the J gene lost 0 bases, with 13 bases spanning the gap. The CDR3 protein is CASKIREYSNQPQHF. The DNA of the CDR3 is TGTGCCAGCAAGATAAGGGAATATAGCAATCAGCCCCAGCATTTT.

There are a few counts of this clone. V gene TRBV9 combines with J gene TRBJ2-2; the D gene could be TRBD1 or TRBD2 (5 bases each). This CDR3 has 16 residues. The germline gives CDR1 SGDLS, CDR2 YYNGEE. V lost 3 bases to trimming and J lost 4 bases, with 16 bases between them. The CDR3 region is CASSGRDGVSTGELFF. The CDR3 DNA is TGTGCCAGCAGCGGCCGGGACGGTGTCTCCACCGGGGAGCTGTTTTTT.

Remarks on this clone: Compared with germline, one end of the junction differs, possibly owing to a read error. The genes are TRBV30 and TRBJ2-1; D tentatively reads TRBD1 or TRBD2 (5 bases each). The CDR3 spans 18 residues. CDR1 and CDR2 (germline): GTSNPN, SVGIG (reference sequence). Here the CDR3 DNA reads TGTGCCTGGAGTGGAATTGGGGGACGTAGGGAGTCCTACAATAAGCAGTTCTTC. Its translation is CAWSGIGGRRESYNKQFF. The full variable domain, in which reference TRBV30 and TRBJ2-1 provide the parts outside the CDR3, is SQTIHQWPATLVQPVGSPLSLECTVEGTSNPNLYWYRQAAGRGLQLLFYSVGIGQISSEVPQNLSASRPQDRQFILSSKKLLLSDSGFYLCAWSGIGGRRESYNKQFFGPGTRLTVL.

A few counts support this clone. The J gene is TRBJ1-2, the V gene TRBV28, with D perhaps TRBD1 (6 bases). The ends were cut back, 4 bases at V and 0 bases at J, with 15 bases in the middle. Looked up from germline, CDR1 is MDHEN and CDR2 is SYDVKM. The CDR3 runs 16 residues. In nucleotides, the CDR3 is TGTGCCAGCAGTTCAGGGGCAGCAAGTTCTAACTATGGCTACACCTTC. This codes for CASSSGAASSNYGYTF.

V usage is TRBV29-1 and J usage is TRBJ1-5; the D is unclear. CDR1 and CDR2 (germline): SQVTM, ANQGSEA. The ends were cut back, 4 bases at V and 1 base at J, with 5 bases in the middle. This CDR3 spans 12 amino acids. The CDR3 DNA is TGCAGCGTTGCGGGAAGCAATCAGCCCCAGCATTTT. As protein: CSVAGSNQPQHF. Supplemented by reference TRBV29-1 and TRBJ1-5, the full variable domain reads SAVISQKPSRDICQRGTSLTIQCQVDSQVTMMFWYRQQPGQSLTLIATANQGSEATYESGFVIDKFPISRPNLTFSTLTVSNMSPEDSSIYLCSVAGSNQPQHFGDGTRLSIL.

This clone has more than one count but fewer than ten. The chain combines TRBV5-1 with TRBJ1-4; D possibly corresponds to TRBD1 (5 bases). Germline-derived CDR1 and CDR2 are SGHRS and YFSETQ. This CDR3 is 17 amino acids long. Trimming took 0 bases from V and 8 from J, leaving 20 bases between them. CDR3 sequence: CASSLGAPGGVGEKLFF. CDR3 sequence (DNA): TGCGCCAGCAGCTTGGGGGCTCCGGGAGGGGTTGGAGAAAAACTGTTTTTT.

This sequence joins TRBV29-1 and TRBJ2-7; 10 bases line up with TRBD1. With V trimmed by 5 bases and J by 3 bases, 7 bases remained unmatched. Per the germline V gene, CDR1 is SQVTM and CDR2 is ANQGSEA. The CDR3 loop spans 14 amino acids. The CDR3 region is CSVQTWTGGYEQYF. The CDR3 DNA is TGCAGCGTTCAAACCTGGACAGGGGGCTACGAGCAGTACTTC.

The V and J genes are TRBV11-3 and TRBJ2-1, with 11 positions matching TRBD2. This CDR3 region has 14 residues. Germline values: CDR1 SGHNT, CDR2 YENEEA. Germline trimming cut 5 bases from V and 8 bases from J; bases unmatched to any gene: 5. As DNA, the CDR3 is TGTGCCAGCAGCCGGGGTAGCGGGGGGGATGAGCAGTTCTTC. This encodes CASSRGSGGDEQFF.

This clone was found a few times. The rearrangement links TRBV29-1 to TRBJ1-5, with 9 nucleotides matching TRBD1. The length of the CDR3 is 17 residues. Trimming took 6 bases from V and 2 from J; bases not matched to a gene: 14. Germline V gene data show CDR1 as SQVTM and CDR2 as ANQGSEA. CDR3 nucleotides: TGCAGCGTCACAACAGGGGGCGCGGATTGGCGCAATCAGCCCCAGCATTTT. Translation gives CSVTTGGADWRNQPQHF.

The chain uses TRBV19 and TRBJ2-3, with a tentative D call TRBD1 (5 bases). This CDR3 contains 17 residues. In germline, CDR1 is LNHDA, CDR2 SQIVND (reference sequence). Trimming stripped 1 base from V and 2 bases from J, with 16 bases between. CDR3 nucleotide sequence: TGTGCCAGTAGTATAGGTAGTGTAGGCAGGGCCACAGATACGCAGTATTTT. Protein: CASSIGSVGRATDTQYF.

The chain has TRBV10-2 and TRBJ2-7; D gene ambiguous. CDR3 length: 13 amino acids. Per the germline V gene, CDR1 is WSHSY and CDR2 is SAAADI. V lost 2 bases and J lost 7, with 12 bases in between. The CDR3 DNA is TGCGCCAGCAGTGAGGACCAGCCACGGGAGCAGTACTTC. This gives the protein CASSEDQPREQYF.

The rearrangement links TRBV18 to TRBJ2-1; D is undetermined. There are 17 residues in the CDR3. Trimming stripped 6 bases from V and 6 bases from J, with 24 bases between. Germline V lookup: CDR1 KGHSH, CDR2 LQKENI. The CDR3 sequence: CASSPINGNNEANEQFF. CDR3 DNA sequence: TGTGCCAGCTCCCCTATTAACGGTAACAATGAAGCCAATGAGCAGTTCTTC.

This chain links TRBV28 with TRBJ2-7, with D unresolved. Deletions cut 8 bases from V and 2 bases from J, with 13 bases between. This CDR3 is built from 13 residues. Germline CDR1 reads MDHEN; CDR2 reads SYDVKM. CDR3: CASGRNSPYEQYF. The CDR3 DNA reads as TGTGCCAGCGGAAGGAACAGCCCCTACGAGCAGTACTTC.

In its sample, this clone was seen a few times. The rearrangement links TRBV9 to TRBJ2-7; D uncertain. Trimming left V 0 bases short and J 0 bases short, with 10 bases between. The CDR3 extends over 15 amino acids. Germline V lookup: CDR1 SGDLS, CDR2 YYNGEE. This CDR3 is CASSVGTVSSYEQYF. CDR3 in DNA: TGTGCCAGCAGCGTAGGAACAGTTAGCTCCTACGAGCAGTACTTC.

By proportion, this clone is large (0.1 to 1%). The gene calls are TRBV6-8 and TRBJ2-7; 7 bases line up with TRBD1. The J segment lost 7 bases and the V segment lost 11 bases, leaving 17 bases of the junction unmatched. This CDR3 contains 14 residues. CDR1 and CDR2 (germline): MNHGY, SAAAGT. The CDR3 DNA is TGTGCCGCAAAGGAAGGGGGACAGTTGGTGGAGCAGTACTTC. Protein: CAAKEGGQLVEQYF.

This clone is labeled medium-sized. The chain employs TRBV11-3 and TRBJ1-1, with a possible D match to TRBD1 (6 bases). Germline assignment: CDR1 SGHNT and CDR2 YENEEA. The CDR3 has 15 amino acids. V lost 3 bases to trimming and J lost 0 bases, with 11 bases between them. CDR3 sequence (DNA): TGTGCCAGCAGCTTGGGGGCAAACATGAACACTGAAGCTTTCTTT. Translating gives CASSLGANMNTEAFF.

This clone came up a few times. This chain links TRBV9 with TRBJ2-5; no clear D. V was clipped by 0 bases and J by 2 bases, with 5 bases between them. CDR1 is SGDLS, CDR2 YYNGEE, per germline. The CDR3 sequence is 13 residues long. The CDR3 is CASSVVEQETQYF. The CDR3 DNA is TGTGCCAGCAGCGTAGTCGAGCAAGAGACCCAGTACTTC.

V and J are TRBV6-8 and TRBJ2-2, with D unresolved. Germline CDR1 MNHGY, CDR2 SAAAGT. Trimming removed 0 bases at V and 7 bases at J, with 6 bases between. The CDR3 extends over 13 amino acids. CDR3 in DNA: TGTGCCAGCAGTTACTCCCTGAACGGGGAGCTGTTTTTT. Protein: CASSYSLNGELFF.

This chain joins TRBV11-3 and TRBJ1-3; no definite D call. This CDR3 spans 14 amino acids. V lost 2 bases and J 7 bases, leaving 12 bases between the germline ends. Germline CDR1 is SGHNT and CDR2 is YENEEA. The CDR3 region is CASSLPPSMNTIYF. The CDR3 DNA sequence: TGTGCCAGCAGCTTACCTCCCTCGATGAACACCATATATTTT.

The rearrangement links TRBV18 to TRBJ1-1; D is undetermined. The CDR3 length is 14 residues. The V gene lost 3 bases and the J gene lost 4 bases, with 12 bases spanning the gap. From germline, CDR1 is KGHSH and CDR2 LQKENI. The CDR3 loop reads CASSPGLEGTEAFF. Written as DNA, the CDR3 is TGTGCCAGCTCACCTGGGTTAGAGGGCACTGAAGCTTTCTTT.

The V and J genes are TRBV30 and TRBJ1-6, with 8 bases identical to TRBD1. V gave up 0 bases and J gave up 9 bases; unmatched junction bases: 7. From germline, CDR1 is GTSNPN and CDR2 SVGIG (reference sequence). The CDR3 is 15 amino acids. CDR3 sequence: CAWSVVGTGGSPLHF. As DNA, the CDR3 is TGTGCCTGGAGTGTAGTGGGGACAGGTGGTTCACCCCTCCACTTT.

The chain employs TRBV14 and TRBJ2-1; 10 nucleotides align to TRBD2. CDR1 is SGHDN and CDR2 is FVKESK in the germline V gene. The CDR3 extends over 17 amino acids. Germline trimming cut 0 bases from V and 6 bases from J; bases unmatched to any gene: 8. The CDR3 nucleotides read TGTGCCAGCAGCCAAGATATAATTCTAGCGGGAGTCAATGAGCAGTTCTTC. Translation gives CASSQDIILAGVNEQFF.

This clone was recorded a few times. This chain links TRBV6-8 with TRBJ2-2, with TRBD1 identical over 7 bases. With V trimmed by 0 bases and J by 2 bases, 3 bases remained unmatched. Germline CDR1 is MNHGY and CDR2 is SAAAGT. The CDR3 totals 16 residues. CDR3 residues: CASSYSGQPNTGELFF. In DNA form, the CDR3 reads TGTGCCAGCAGTTACTCGGGACAGCCTAACACCGGGGAGCTGTTTTTT.